The sequence of this TCR beta chain was determined in a study of shared clonotypes between healthy human individuals (dated by TCRdb to the early 2020s). Describing the broader study: Three men and a couple of women, aged 18 to 49 years, made up the cohort. To estimate repertoire size and how much clonotype sharing occurs between individuals, the study deeply sequenced the blood TCR repertoires of about 5 healthy adults. Libraries were prepared and TCR repertoires were sequenced by different laboratories using diverse techniques, in order to increase sequencing depth and limit assay-specific biases. Per donor, leukapheresis produced somewhere between about 0.9 and 9.5 billion PBMCs. The paper's findings and limits, for the study overall: The genetic and exposure-history diversity represented was limited by the small number of donors. Only blood was sampled, and tissue TCR repertoires likely differ from those in blood. Based on pairwise subsampling, the degree of clonotype sharing among donors was expected to be affected by sequencing depth.

Looking up the germline V gene yields CDR1 LGHNA and CDR2 YSLEER. Between the V and J ends, shortened by 4 bases and 9 bases respectively, the junction contains 18 bases. The CDR3, cysteine through phenylalanine, is 15 amino acids long. Only the CDR3 portion is preserved as DNA: 45 bases, with reading frame beginning at the first base. Donors were healthy HIV-negative adults with no recently reported acute infections or vaccinations. All donors were Caucasian adults living in Nashville, Tennessee, USA. For unsorted samples, 75 million to 100 million PBMCs were counted and genomic DNA was extracted with the QIAamp DNA Blood Mini kit. After blood collection by leukapheresis, PBMCs were isolated using Ficoll-Histopaque density gradient centrifugation and then cryopreserved in the vapor phase of liquid nitrogen. Using the deep immunoSEQ assay, TCR CDR3 regions were amplified from genomic DNA by multiplex PCR. For each cell subset, the extracted genomic DNA was distributed evenly across all wells of several immunoSEQ 96-well plates, and each plate served as one replicate. Each replicate PCR for unsorted PBMC received 300 to 350 ng genomic DNA, equal to about 30,000 T cell genomes. Genomic DNA from unsorted PBMC was sequenced over ten immunoSEQ deep assay plates. The purified libraries were quantified using a Qubit 3.0 fluorometer, sized with a Bioanalyzer 2100, and then quantified again using the KAPA Library Quantification kit. A separate single-read 150-cycle Illumina NextSeq 550 flow cell was used to sequence each immunoSEQ 96-well plate. In the original analysis: Because only junctional sequences without quality scores were contained in the immunoSEQ output, filtering matching that applied to full-length reads could not be performed. To assign V/J genes and CDR3, sequences were annotated against IMGT germline references using PyIR, a Python wrapper for IgBLAST v1.9. Reads were filtered out if the reads had weak V/J assignments (E-value above 1e-6), no CDR3, stop codons, out-of-frame junctions, or ambiguous translated residues. A V3J clonotype was defined by an identical inferred V gene, J gene, and CDR3 amino acid sequence. The percentage overlap between two repertoires was calculated by dividing the number of shared unique clonotypes by the size of the smaller repertoire. Three approaches were used to assess repertoire richness: RTK rarefaction, the Chao1 estimator, and Recon v2.1 estimates of unobserved clonotypes. The source is immuneACCESS, and TCRdb retained only in-frame sequences with V and J called. Part of the clones is not carried over; for the studies checked, unresolved V genes explain less than half of this, and the remainder is unexplained. V and J calls and clone size are given by that table; D and trimming were obtained from the DNA. The sample yields about half a million clones; around 77% were counted once. The ten largest clones add up to more than 10% of the sample.

A remark on this clone: The antigen it recognizes is unknown. One base away there is no much larger clone; base qualities are not given.

The source material was PBMCs. The chain joins TRBV4-3 to TRBJ2-2; TRBD2 could be the D gene, as 6 bases match. The receptor's source is a woman in her forties in good health. Some clones in this sample may be carry-over from other donors' samples. The DNA is as follows: TGCGCCAGCAGCCCCAGACTAGAGGGGTTGAGGGAGCTGTTTTTT. This sequence encodes CASSPRLEGLRELFF.